This T cell receptor (beta chain) was observed in a study of blood T cells in healthy people across ages. General study findings and limits: For the donors, CMV status was unknown and possibly confounded expanded clonotype changes. Diversity of TCR beta per million T cells declined in a roughly linear way with age. A strong correlation was found between TCR beta diversity and the percentage of naive T cells.

With a J-beta primer mix and a sample-barcoded 5' primer, a second PCR ran roughly 6 to 11 cycles. TCRdb used MiXCR to reprocess the 5' RACE reads, holding one entry per CDR3 protein. Of 700,000 to 850,000 distinct CDR3 sequences detected, 30% to 45% appear once; the ten largest clones hold 10% to 15%. The length of the CDR3 is 15 residues. Germline CDR1 and CDR2: MNHNS and SASEGT. About this clonotype itself: Its antigen remains unidentified. This sequence may be a read error, since a much larger clone differs from it by one base.

The chain carries TRBV6-1 and TRBJ2-5; the match to TRBD1 covers 9 bases. The J call may be in error: the DNA end matches TRBJ2-1 better. Source material: blood. The sequence was collected from a man aged 18 to 35 in good health. The CDR3 loop is CASQVLGQGQETQFF. The CDR3 coding sequence is TGTGCCAGCCAAGTCTTGGGACAGGGACAAGAGACCCAGTTCTTC.